A few counts support the clone carrying this TCR beta chain. The sample comes from a study of blood T cell repertoires in COVID-19. As for the study in general: From the United States, Italy and Spain came samples of acute and convalescent COVID-19.

Germline lookup yields CDR1 LGHDT and CDR2 YNNKEL (reference sequence). Trimming left V 1 base short and J 3 bases short, with 13 bases between. The length of the CDR3 is 15 residues. Original methodology: Estimation of nucleated cell counts relied on the amplification of reference gene primers. The data were produced by immunoSEQ multiplex PCR, yet TCRdb's version contains in-frame clones alone and is incomplete. Clone size and V and J calls were adopted from that table, with D and trimming inferred from the DNA. Here the sample spans nearly 100,000 clones, less than 85% being singletons. The rearrangement joins TRBV3-1 (or the pseudogene TRBV3-2) to TRBJ2-7; a possible D gene is TRBD2 (6 bases). The receptor was derived from a woman aged 60-75 years with acute or convalescent COVID-19. The material sequenced was peripheral blood. The CDR3, as DNA: TGTGCCAGCAGCCAAGGGGGAGGCACACACTACGAGCAGTACTTC. Amino acids: CASSQGGGTHYEQYF.